The 19 T cell receptor beta chains below were found in one sample sequenced in a study of blood T cell repertoires in COVID-19. Profiled with immunoSEQ multiplex PCR; TCRdb holds only in-frame clones, not every one. The repertoire holds tens of thousands of clones, with about 74% as singletons. The specimen was peripheral blood. The receptors here all came from an older man with COVID-19, enrolled during active disease.

This chain links TRBV7-9 with TRBJ1-6; D is ambiguous. Germline lookup yields CDR1 SEHNR and CDR2 FQNEAQ (reference sequence). CDR3 length: 14 amino acids. V dropped 3 bases and J dropped 7 bases, with 10 bases sitting between them. CDR3 in amino acids: CASSFPGYNSPLHF. In DNA, the CDR3 is TGTGCCAGCAGCTTCCCGGGGTACAATTCACCCCTCCACTTT.

The chain couples TRBV12-3 or TRBV12-4 to TRBJ2-2; D gene unclear. The V end lost 3 bases, the J end lost 4 bases, and 6 bases lay between the germline ends. This CDR3 comprises 13 residues. The CDR3 reads CASSFQVTGELFF. The DNA of the CDR3 is TGTGCCAGCAGTTTTCAGGTCACCGGGGAGCTGTTTTTT.

The rearrangement links TRBV18 to TRBJ2-3, with D hard to call. This CDR3 is 13 amino acids long. V was cut by 3 bases and J by 7 bases, with 11 bases left in between. Germline V CDR1 and CDR2: KGHSH, LQKENI. The CDR3: CASSPSADNTQYF. The DNA for the CDR3 is TGTGCCAGCTCACCCAGCGCAGATAATACGCAGTATTTT.

This chain joins TRBV7-3 and TRBJ2-7; 11 bases match TRBD2. Germline CDR1 reads SGHTA; CDR2 reads FQGTGA. The length of the CDR3 is 15 residues. Trimming took 5 bases from V and 6 from J; bases not matched to a gene: 9. The chain's CDR3 is CASSPGVTSGVEQYF. CDR3 DNA: TGTGCCAGCAGCCCTGGGGTGACTAGCGGGGTCGAGCAGTACTTC.

The chain uses TRBV28 and TRBJ1-3; 12 bases are a match to TRBD1. Per germline, CDR1 MDHEN and CDR2 SYDVKM. The CDR3 loop spans 19 amino acids. The V segment lost 5 bases and the J segment 2 bases; nucleotides outside the gene matches: 13. The CDR3 is CASSRGDRGQNLAGNTIYF. CDR3 coding DNA: TGTGCCAGCAGTCGAGGGGACAGGGGGCAAAACCTTGCTGGAAACACCATATATTTT.

Many counts were recorded for this clone. This chain connects TRBV3-1 (or the pseudogene TRBV3-2) to TRBJ2-1; 9 nucleotides match TRBD1. CDR1 and CDR2 from the germline V gene are LGHDT and YNNKEL (reference sequence). V trimming: 0 bases; J trimming: 4 bases; junction bases outside the gene matches: 7. The CDR3 totals 17 residues. CDR3 coding DNA: TGTGCCAGCAGCCAAGATGGGACAGGGAGAGGTTACAATGAGCAGTTCTTC. Its protein product is CASSQDGTGRGYNEQFF.

The sample holds one count of this clone. The chain uses TRBV7-9 and TRBJ1-5; 7 positions match TRBD1. Unmatched junction bases numbered 3, after V lost 1 base and J lost 0 bases. CDR3 length: 16 residues. Germline values: CDR1 SEHNR, CDR2 FQNEAQ (reference sequence). The CDR3 sequence: CASSLGGTDSNQPQHF. CDR3 nucleotide sequence: TGTGCCAGCAGCTTAGGGGGGACAGATAGCAATCAGCCCCAGCATTTT.

The CDR3 nucleotides read TGTGCCAGCAGCTTATCAGGGGCTGGGGCCAACGTCCTGACTTTC. It encodes CASSLSGAGANVLTF. The rearrangement links TRBV7-8 to TRBJ2-6; maybe TRBD1 (6 bases). The CDR3 is 15 amino acids. Trimming removed 2 bases at V and 2 bases at J, with 7 bases between. CDR1 SGHVS and CDR2 FQNEAQ come from the germline V gene.

The rearrangement uses TRBV6-5 and TRBJ1-1; TRBD1 agrees at 9 bases. J was trimmed by 0 bases and V by 5 bases; bases with no gene match: 4. This CDR3 region has 15 residues. Germline V gives CDR1 MNHEY, CDR2 SVGAGI. This CDR3 reads CASSPGTGMNTEAFF. For the CDR3, the DNA is TGTGCCAGCAGTCCTGGGACAGGGATGAACACTGAAGCTTTCTTT.

This chain links TRBV24-1 with TRBJ2-7; 8 nucleotides line up with TRBD1. This CDR3 is 14 amino acids long. V trimming: 3 bases; J trimming: 3 bases; junction bases outside the gene matches: 3. Germline CDR1 is KGHDR and CDR2 is SFDVKD. CDR3 in DNA: TGTGCCACCAGTGATGGACAGGGAAGCTACGAGCAGTACTTC. Encoded protein: CATSDGQGSYEQYF.

The chain joins TRBV5-1 to TRBJ2-1; possibly TRBD2 for D (6 bases). The CDR3 covers 16 residues. Trimming took 0 bases from V and 2 from J, leaving 12 bases between them. Germline V gene lookup returns CDR1 SGHRS and CDR2 YFSETQ. The CDR3 region is CASSLGGTGTYNEQFF. The CDR3 region has the DNA TGCGCCAGCAGCTTGGGCGGGACGGGAACCTACAATGAGCAGTTCTTC.

This clone was found a few times. CDR3 protein: CASSRDRGSVNTEAFF. CDR3 DNA: TGTGCCAGCAGCCGGGACAGGGGATCAGTGAACACTGAAGCTTTCTTT. This chain connects TRBV7-9 to TRBJ1-1; 10 bases map to TRBD1. Looked up from germline, CDR1 is SEHNR and CDR2 is FQNEAQ (reference sequence). The CDR3 has 16 residues. V gave up 5 bases and J gave up 0 bases; unmatched junction bases: 6.

This chain links TRBV2 with TRBJ1-2; 10 nucleotides align to TRBD1. This CDR3 comprises 15 residues. The trim removed 1 base at V and 4 bases at J, leaving 3 bases unmatched. CDR1 and CDR2 from the germline V gene are SNHLY and FYNNEI. The DNA of the CDR3 is TGTGCCAGCAGTGAAGGACAGGGGGCTACCTATGGCTACACCTTC. Translated: CASSEGQGATYGYTF.

The chain joins TRBV29-1 to TRBJ1-2, with 7 nucleotides matching TRBD1. CDR3 length equals 13 residues. CDR1 SQVTM and CDR2 ANQGSEA come from the germline V gene. V lost 4 bases to trimming and J lost 2 bases; unmatched junction nucleotides: 4. This chain's CDR3 is CSVGQGPNYGYTF. The CDR3 DNA reads as TGCAGCGTTGGACAGGGACCCAACTATGGCTACACCTTC. Full variable domain (rest looked up from reference TRBV29-1 and TRBJ1-2): SAVISQKPSRDICQRGTSLTIQCQVDSQVTMMFWYRQQPGQSLTLIATANQGSEATYESGFVIDKFPISRPNLTFSTLTVSNMSPEDSSIYLCSVGQGPNYGYTFGSGTRLTVV.

The J gene is TRBJ2-3, the V gene TRBV9; D may be TRBD1 (5 bases). Germline lookup yields CDR1 SGDLS and CDR2 YYNGEE. The germline V and J ends were trimmed by 3 bases and 6 bases, with 11 bases remaining between them. The CDR3 is made up of 13 amino acids. CDR3 DNA: TGTGCCAGCAGCGAGACAGTTCGGGATACGCAGTATTTT. Amino acid sequence: CASSETVRDTQYF.

V usage is TRBV23-1 and J usage is TRBJ1-5, with 8 bases matching TRBD1. TRBV23-1 is assigned to the ORF class and has an uncertain function. The CDR3 is 16 amino acids. The J segment lost 9 bases and the V segment lost 3 bases, leaving 13 bases of the junction unmatched. The CDR3 protein is CASSHSDRVGERPQHF. In DNA form, the CDR3 reads TGCGCCAGCAGTCACTCGGACAGGGTAGGGGAACGGCCCCAGCATTTT.

V is TRBV30 and J is TRBJ1-1; 11 bases line up with TRBD1. The V segment lost 4 bases and the J segment 4 bases; nucleotides outside the gene matches: 8. Germline CDR1 reads GTSNPN; CDR2 reads SVGIG (reference sequence). This CDR3 spans 15 amino acids. The CDR3 sequence: CAWTRTGGGGTEAFF. The CDR3 DNA reads TGTGCCTGGACTCGGACAGGGGGCGGAGGCACTGAAGCTTTCTTT.

CDR3 sequence: CATSDTGGAKNYGYTF. CDR3 DNA: TGTGCCACCAGTGACACCGGGGGAGCGAAGAACTATGGCTACACCTTC. The rearrangement joins TRBV24-1 to TRBJ1-2; perhaps TRBD1 as D (5 bases). The CDR3 runs 16 residues. Looked up from germline, CDR1 is KGHDR and CDR2 is SFDVKD. With 4 bases removed from V and 2 bases from J, the gap between germline ends came to 16 bases.

This chain uses TRBV18 with TRBJ2-7; tentative D call: TRBD2 (5 bases). The CDR3 is 11 residues long. Germline V gene data show CDR1 as KGHSH and CDR2 as LQKENI. V was pared by 2 bases and J by 7 bases, with 6 bases between. CDR3 loop: CASSPREEQYF. The CDR3, as DNA: TGTGCCAGCTCACCAAGGGAGGAGCAGTACTTC.